This T cell receptor (beta chain) was documented in a study of post-analysis software for immune sequencing data. Study summary: Patients had relapsing-remitting, secondary progressive or progressive-relapsing multiple sclerosis; some lacked subtype. General study points: With TRBV5-6, TRBV5-1 and TRBV20-1 included, 4 to 6 TRBV segments were more frequent in patients than in controls.

Note on this clonotype: Its target is not known.

Germline assignment: CDR1 MGHRA and CDR2 YSYEKL. This CDR3 region has 14 residues. Unique-molecular-identifier-tagged TCR beta cDNA libraries were used. TCRdb recomputed calls from the PCR reads with MiXCR, one row per CDR3 protein. This table has 550,000 to 700,000 distinct CDR3 sequences, 44% appearing once. J is TRBJ2-5 and V is TRBV4-1, with D possibly matching TRBD1 (6 bases). This TCR was recovered from a girl aged 10 to 17 with multiple sclerosis. Sequencing input: blood. The CDR3 DNA sequence: TGCACCGGCCGCCAGGGGCTCGGAGGAGAGACCCAGTACTTC. Translated: CTGRQGLGGETQYF.